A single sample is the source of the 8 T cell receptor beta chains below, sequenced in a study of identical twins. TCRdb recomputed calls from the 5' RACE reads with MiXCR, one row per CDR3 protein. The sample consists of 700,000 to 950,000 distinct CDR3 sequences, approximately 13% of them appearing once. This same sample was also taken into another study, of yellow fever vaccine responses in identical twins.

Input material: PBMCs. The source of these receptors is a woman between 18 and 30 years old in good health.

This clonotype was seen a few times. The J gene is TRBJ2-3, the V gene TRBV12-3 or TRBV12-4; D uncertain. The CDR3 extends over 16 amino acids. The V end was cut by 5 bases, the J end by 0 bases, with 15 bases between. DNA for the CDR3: TGTGCCAGCAGTCTCCGAAGGCACAGAAGCACAGATACGCAGTATTTT. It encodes CASSLRRHRSTDTQYF.

The DNA for the CDR3 is TGTGCCAGCAGCTACGGAAGGACAAGCTTATTACCTGGGGCCAACGTCCTGACTTTC. This gives the protein CASSYGRTSLLPGANVLTF. The genes are TRBV11-2 and TRBJ2-6; D possibly corresponds to TRBD1 (5 bases). From germline, CDR1 is SGHAT and CDR2 FQNNGV. The ends were cut back, 4 bases at V and 2 bases at J, with 21 bases in the middle. The CDR3 totals 19 residues.

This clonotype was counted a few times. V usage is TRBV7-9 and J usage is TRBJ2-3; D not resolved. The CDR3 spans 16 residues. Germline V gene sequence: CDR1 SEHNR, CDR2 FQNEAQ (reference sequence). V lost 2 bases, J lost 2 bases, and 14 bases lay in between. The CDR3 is CASSLRPDGYTDTQYF. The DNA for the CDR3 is TGTGCCAGCAGCTTACGACCGGACGGATACACAGATACGCAGTATTTT. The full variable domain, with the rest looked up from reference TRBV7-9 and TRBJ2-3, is DTGVSQNPRHKITKRGQNVTFRCDPISEHNRLYWYRQTLGQGPEFLTYFQNEAQLEKSRLLSDRFSAERPKGSFSTLEIQRTEQGDSAMYLCASSLRPDGYTDTQYFGPGTRLTVL.

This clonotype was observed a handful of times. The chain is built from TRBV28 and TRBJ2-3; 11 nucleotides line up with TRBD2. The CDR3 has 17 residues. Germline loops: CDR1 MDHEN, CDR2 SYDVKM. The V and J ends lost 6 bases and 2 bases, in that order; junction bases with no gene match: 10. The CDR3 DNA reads TGTGCCAGCAGCACGCCTCTGGGACTAGCGGACACAGATACGCAGTATTTT. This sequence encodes CASSTPLGLADTDTQYF.

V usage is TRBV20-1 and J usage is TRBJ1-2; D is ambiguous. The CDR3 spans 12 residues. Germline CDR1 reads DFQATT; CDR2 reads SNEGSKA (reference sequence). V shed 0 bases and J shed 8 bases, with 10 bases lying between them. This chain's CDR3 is CSAREWGDGYTF. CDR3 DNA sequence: TGCAGTGCTAGAGAATGGGGAGACGGCTACACCTTC.

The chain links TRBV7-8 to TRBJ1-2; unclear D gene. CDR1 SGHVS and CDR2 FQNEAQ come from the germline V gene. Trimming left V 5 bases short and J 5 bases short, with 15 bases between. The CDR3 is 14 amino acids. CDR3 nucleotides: TGTGCCAGCAGCCTAGTTGGGGTCATTTATGGCTACACCTTC. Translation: CASSLVGVIYGYTF.

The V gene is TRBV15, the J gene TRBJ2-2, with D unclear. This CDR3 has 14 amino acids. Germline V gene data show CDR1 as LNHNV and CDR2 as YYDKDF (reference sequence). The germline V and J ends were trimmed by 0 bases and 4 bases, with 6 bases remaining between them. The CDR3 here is CATSRDPSTGELFF. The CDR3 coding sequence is TGTGCCACCAGCAGAGATCCGAGCACCGGGGAGCTGTTTTTT.

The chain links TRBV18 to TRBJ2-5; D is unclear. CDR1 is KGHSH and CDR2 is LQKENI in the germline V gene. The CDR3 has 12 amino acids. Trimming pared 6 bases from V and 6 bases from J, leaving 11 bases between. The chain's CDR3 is CASSSTRQTQYF. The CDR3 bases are TGTGCCAGCTCCTCCACTCGGCAGACCCAGTACTTC.